This T cell receptor beta chain was retrieved from a study of T cell responses to AZD1222 COVID-19 vaccine. Regarding the study as a whole: White British people made up most donors, females outnumbered males, and clonal diversity was possibly underestimated.

Both about-4-week and about-12-week second-dose recipients were combined. Profiling relied on immunoSEQ multiplex PCR, and the TCRdb table lists in-frame clones only, not all of them. There are fewer than 200,000 clones in the sample; 88% occur only once, and roughly a quarter lies in the top ten. With 4 bases clipped from V and 7 bases from J, the junction kept 19 bases outside the gene matches. Germline CDR1 reads SEHNR; CDR2 reads FQNEAQ (reference sequence). The length of the CDR3 is 18 residues. A note on this clone: The antigen is not known.

The sample in question was peripheral blood, obtained 28 days after the second AZD1222 dose. This clonotype was obtained from an adult who received the AZD1222 COVID-19 vaccine. The chain links TRBV7-9 to TRBJ2-1; 7 bases are shared with TRBD2. The CDR3 sequence: CASSSRGSSGKAGNEQFF. The CDR3 DNA sequence: TGTGCCAGCAGCTCCCGGGGTTCTAGCGGAAAAGCGGGGAATGAGCAGTTCTTC.